What follows describes a single T cell receptor (beta chain). Its antigen is still unknown. As to time point: week 35, safety follow-up. The investigators gave 300 ug of mutant IDH1 20-mer peptide in each vaccine dose, together with topical imiquimod. These data belong to a study of a mutant IDH1 vaccine in newly diagnosed glioma. Study-level findings and limits: Across multiple MHC alleles, approximately 93% of patients had vaccine-induced responses.

This CDR3 is built from 12 residues. Germline V gives CDR1 SQVTM, CDR2 ANQGSEA. The junction had 6 bases not matched to a gene; V was cut back by 5 bases and J by 6 bases. TCRdb keeps only in-frame clones here, not all; method: immunoSEQ multiplex PCR. The data show about 48,000 clones, approximately 79% seen once. The chain links TRBV29-1 to TRBJ1-1; 7 bases fit TRBD1. The clonotype was recovered from a man aged 35-49 years with glioma. The input for sequencing was PBMCs, taken from a glioma patient whose treatment included an IDH1 peptide vaccine. Here the CDR3 reads CSVRVGQAEAFF. The CDR3 DNA reads as TGCAGCGTTCGGGTCGGACAGGCTGAAGCTTTCTTT.